A selection of T cell receptor beta chains follows, all from one sample in a study of control samples from healthy donors and cancer patients. TCRdb's table, derived via immunoSEQ multiplex PCR, lists solely in-frame clones and lacks some. The data show 140,000 or so clones, around nine tenths seen once. Sequenced: blood. The origin of the receptors is a man between 25 and 39 years old in good health. The CDR3 runs from the conserved cysteine through the conserved F or W. Each record gives: D gene, J gene, clone size, V gene, CDR3 protein, CDR3 DNA. D genes are given only for firm matches. Rows give clone size only sometimes, using once, few, many, or a class for an expanded clone.

>NA|TRBJ1-3|NA|TRBV9
CASSGEPGQGKIGWTGNTIYF
TGTGCCAGCAGCGGAGAGCCCGGGCAGGGAAAGATCGGTTGGACTGGAAACACCATATATTTT
>TRBD2|TRBJ2-3|NA|TRBV3-1/TRBV3-2
CASSQSGERGGPDTQYF
TGTGCCAGCAGCCAATCTGGGGAGCGGGGGGGTCCAGATACGCAGTATTTT
>NA|TRBJ1-1|NA|TRBV6-5
CASSRNRRTEAFF
TGTGCCAGCAGTCGAAACAGGAGAACTGAAGCTTTCTTT
>TRBD2|TRBJ2-1|once|TRBV4-1
CASSPHTSGDYNEQFF
TGCGCCAGCAGCCCTCACACTAGCGGGGACTACAATGAGCAGTTCTTC
>NA|TRBJ2-3|NA|TRBV5-3
CARSLEVRAQYF
TGTGCCAGAAGCTTGGAGGTGAGGGCGCAGTATTTT
>NA|TRBJ1-6|NA|TRBV6-5
CASSYEGAYNSPLHF
TGTGCCAGCAGTTACGAGGGGGCCTATAATTCACCCCTCCACTTT
>TRBD2|TRBJ2-1|NA|TRBV13
CASSSVSSGGRRGRQFF
TGTGCCAGCAGCTCTGTTAGTAGCGGGGGCCGGAGAGGAAGGCAGTTCTTC
>NA|TRBJ1-6|once|TRBV4-3
CASSQDAGRPLHF
TGCGCCAGCAGCCAAGATGCGGGGCGACCCCTCCACTTT
>NA|TRBJ2-7|NA|TRBV4-3
CASSQGHGAYEQYF
TGCGCCAGCAGCCAAGGACACGGCGCCTACGAGCAGTACTTC
>TRBD1|TRBJ2-5|NA|TRBV4-3
CASSQEPPGQGATQYF
TGCGCCAGCAGCCAGGAGCCACCGGGACAGGGGGCGACCCAGTACTTC
>NA|TRBJ1-2|NA|TRBV27
CASSSSNRGSSTF
TGTGCCAGCAGTTCGTCTAACAGAGGATCCTCCACCTTC
>TRBD2|TRBJ2-1|NA|TRBV9
CASSVRTRVGEQFF
TGTGCCAGCAGCGTGAGGACTAGGGTTGGTGAGCAGTTCTTC
>TRBD2|TRBJ2-7|NA|TRBV14
CASSRTSGKHEQYF
TGTGCCAGCAGCCGGACTAGCGGGAAACACGAGCAGTACTTC
>NA|TRBJ2-7|NA|TRBV9
CASSARVVEGEQYF
TGTGCCAGCAGCGCCCGCGTGGTGGAGGGCGAGCAGTACTTC
>TRBD1|TRBJ1-1|NA|TRBV6-2/TRBV6-3
CASSWQGAEAFF
TGTGCCAGCAGTTGGCAGGGGGCTGAAGCTTTCTTT
>TRBD1|TRBJ2-3|NA|TRBV9
CASSRDRGGDTQYF
TGTGCCAGCAGCCGGGACAGGGGGGGAGATACGCAGTATTTT
>NA|TRBJ2-7|NA|TRBV11-1
CASSWGGAPYEQYF
TGTGCCAGCAGCTGGGGGGGGGCCCCCTACGAGCAGTACTTC